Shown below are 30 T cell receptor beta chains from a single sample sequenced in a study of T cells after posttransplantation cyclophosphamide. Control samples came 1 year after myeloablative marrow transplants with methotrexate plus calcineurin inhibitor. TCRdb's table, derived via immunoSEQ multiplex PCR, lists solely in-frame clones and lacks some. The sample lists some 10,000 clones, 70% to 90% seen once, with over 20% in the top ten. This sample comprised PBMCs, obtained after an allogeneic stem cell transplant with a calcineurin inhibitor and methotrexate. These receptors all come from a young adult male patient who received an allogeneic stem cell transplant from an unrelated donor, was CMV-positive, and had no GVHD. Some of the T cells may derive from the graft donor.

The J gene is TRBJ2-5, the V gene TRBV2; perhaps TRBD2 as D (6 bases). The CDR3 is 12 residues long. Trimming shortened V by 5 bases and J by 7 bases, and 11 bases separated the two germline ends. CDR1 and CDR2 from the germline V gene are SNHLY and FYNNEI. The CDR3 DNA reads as TGTGCCAGCAGTTCACTCGGGGGGACCCAGTACTTC. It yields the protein CASSSLGGTQYF.

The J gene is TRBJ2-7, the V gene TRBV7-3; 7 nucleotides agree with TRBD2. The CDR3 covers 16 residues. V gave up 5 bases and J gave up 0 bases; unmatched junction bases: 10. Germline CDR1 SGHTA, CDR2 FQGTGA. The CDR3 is CASSIQPAGSSYEQYF. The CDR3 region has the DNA TGTGCCAGCAGCATTCAACCAGCGGGGAGCTCCTACGAGCAGTACTTC.

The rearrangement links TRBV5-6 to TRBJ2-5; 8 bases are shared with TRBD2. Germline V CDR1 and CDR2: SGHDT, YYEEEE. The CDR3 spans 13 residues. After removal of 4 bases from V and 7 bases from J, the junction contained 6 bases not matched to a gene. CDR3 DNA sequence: TGTGCCAGCAGCCCGGGACTAGATGCGACCCAGTACTTC. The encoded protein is CASSPGLDATQYF.

CDR3 in amino acids: CASTPPGQGTDTQYF. The CDR3 nucleotides read TGTGCCAGCACTCCCCCGGGACAGGGGACAGATACGCAGTATTTT. The chain carries TRBV2 and TRBJ2-3, with 10 bases matching TRBD1. The CDR3 loop spans 15 amino acids. Germline V gives CDR1 SNHLY, CDR2 FYNNEI. V gave up 7 bases and J gave up 3 bases; unmatched junction bases: 7.

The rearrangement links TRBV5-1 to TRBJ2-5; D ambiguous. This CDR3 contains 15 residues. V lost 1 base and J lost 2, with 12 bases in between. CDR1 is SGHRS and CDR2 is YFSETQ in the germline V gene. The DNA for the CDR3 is TGCGCCAGCAGCTTGAACGGAGACTTTCAAGAGACCCAGTACTTC. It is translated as CASSLNGDFQETQYF.

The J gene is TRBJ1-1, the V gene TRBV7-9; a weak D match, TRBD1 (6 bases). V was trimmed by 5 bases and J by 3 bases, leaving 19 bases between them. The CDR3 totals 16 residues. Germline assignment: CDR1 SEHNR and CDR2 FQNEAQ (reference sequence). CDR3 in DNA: TGTGCCAGCAGCCGTTCCTGGAAGTCAGGGGACACTGAAGCTTTCTTT. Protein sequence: CASSRSWKSGDTEAFF.

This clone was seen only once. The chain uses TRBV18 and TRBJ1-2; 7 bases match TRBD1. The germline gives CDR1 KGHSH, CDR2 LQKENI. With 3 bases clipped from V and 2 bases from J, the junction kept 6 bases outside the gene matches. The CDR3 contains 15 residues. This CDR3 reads CASSPSRGRNYGYTF. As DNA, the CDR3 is TGTGCCAGCTCACCGTCGAGGGGGCGCAACTATGGCTACACCTTC. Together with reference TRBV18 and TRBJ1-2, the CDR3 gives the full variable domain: NAGVMQNPRHLVRRRGQEARLRCSPMKGHSHVYWYRQLPEEGLKFMVYLQKENIIDESGMPKERFSAEFPKEGPSILRIQQVVRGDSAAYFCASSPSRGRNYGYTFGSGTRLTVV.

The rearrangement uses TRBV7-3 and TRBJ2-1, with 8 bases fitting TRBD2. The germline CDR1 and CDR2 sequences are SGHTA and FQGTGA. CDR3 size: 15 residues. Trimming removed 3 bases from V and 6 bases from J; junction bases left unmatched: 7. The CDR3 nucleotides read TGTGCCAGCAGCTTGCCGGGACTAGGTATCAATGAGCAGTTCTTC. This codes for CASSLPGLGINEQFF.

CDR3 in amino acids: CASSLGTSGSVYTQYF. As DNA, the CDR3 is TGTGCCAGCTCACTCGGGACTAGCGGGAGCGTGTATACGCAGTATTTT. V gene TRBV18 combines with J gene TRBJ2-3, with 14 bases fitting TRBD2. V was pared by 4 bases and J by 7 bases, with 7 bases of the junction left unmatched. CDR1 KGHSH and CDR2 LQKENI come from the germline V gene. The CDR3 is made up of 16 amino acids. Together with reference TRBV18 and TRBJ2-3, the CDR3 gives the full variable domain: NAGVMQNPRHLVRRRGQEARLRCSPMKGHSHVYWYRQLPEEGLKFMVYLQKENIIDESGMPKERFSAEFPKEGPSILRIQQVVRGDSAAYFCASSLGTSGSVYTQYFGPGTRLTVL.

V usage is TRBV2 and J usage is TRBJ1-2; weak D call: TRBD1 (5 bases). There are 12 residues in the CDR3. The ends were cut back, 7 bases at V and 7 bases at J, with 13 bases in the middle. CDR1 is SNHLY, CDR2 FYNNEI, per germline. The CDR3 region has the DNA TGTGCCAGCACAACGGGGGGAAGTGGCTACACCTTC. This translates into CASTTGGSGYTF.

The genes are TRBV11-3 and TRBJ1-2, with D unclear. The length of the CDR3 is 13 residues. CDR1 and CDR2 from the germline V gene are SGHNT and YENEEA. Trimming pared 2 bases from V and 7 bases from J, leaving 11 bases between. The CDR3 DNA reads TGTGCCAGCAGCTTAATCGAAACAACTGGCTACACCTTC. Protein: CASSLIETTGYTF.

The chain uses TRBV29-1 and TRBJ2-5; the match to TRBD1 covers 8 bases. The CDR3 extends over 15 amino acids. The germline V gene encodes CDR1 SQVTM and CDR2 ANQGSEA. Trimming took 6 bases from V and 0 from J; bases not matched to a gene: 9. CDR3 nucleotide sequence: TGCAGCGTCCTGGACAGGGCGATGTACCAAGAGACCCAGTACTTC. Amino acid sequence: CSVLDRAMYQETQYF.

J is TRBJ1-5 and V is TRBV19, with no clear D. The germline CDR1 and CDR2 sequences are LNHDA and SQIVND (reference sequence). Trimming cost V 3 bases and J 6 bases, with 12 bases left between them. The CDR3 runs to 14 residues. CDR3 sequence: CASSIIASRQPQHF. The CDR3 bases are TGTGCCAGTAGTATCATCGCGAGTCGTCAGCCCCAGCATTTT.

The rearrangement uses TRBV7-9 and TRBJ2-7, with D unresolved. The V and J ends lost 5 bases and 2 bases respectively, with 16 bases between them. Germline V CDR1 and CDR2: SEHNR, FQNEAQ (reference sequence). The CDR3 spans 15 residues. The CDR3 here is CASSRGDRPPYEQYF. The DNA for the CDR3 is TGTGCCAGCAGCAGAGGTGATAGGCCACCCTACGAGCAGTACTTC.

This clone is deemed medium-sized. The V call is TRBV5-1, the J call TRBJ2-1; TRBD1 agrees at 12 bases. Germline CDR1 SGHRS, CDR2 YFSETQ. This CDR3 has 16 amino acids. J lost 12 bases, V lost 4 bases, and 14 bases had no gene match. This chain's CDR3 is CASSPPPGTGGRVQFF. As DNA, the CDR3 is TGCGCCAGCAGCCCACCCCCTGGGACAGGGGGCAGGGTGCAGTTCTTC.

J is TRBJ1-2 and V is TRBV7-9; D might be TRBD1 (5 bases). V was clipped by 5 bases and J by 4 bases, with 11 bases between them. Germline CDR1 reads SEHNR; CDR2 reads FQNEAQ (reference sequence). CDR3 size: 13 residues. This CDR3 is CASSLDSFYGYTF. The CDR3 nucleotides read TGTGCCAGCAGCCTCGACAGTTTCTATGGCTACACCTTC.

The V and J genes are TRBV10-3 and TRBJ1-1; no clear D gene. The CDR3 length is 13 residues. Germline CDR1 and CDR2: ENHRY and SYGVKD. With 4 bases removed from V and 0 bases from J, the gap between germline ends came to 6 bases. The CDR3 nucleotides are TGTGCCATCAGTGGAGGTTTGAACACTGAAGCTTTCTTT. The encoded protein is CAISGGLNTEAFF.

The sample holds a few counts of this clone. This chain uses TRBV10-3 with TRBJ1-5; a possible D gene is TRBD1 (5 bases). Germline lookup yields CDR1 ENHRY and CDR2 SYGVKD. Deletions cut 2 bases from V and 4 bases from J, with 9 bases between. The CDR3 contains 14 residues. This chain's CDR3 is CAISEGQGNQPQHF. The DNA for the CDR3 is TGTGCCATCAGTGAGGGTCAGGGAAATCAGCCCCAGCATTTT.

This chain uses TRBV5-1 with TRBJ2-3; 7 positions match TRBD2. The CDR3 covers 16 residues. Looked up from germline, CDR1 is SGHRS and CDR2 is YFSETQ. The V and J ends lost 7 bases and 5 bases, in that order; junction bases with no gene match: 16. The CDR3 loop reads CASLGGTGRVQDTQYF. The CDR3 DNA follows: TGCGCCAGCCTCGGGGGGACCGGCCGTGTACAAGATACGCAGTATTTT.

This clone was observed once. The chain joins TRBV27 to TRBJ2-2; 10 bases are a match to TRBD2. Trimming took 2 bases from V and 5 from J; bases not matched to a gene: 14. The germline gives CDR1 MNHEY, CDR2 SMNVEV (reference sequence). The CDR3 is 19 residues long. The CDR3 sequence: CASSLRLAGVRFGTGELFF. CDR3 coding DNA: TGTGCCAGCAGTTTAAGGCTAGCGGGAGTTCGGTTTGGGACCGGGGAGCTGTTTTTT.

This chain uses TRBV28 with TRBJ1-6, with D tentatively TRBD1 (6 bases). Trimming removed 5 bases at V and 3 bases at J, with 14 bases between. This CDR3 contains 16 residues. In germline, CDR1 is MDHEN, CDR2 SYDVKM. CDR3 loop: CASSPQWTDYNSPLHF. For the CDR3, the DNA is TGTGCCAGCAGTCCGCAGTGGACAGACTATAATTCACCCCTCCACTTT.

The CDR3 DNA follows: TGTGCCAGCAGTTACGGCGGGAGGGGATACGAGCAGTACGTC. Translated, it gives CASSYGGRGYEQYV. The rearrangement uses TRBV6-5 and TRBJ2-7; TRBD2 matches 9 bases. Unmatched junction bases numbered 3, after V lost 2 bases and J lost 4 bases. Germline CDR1 is MNHEY and CDR2 is SVGAGI. CDR3 length: 14 residues.

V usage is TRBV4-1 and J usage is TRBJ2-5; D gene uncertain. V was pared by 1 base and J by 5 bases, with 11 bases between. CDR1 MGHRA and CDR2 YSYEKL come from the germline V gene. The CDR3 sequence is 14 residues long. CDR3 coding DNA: TGCGCCAGCAGCCAAGTGAGCGATTCGGAGACCCAGTACTTC. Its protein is CASSQVSDSETQYF.

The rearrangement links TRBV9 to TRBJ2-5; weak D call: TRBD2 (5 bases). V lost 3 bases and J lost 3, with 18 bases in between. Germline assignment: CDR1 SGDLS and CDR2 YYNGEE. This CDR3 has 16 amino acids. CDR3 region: CASSEREAGKKETQYF. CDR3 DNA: TGTGCCAGCAGCGAGAGAGAAGCCGGGAAAAAAGAGACCCAGTACTTC.

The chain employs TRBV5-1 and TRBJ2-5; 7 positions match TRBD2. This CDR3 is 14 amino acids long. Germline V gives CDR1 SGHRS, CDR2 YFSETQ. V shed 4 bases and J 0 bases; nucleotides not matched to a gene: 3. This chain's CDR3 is CASSPGGDQETQYF. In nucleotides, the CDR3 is TGCGCCAGCAGCCCTGGGGGGGACCAAGAGACCCAGTACTTC.

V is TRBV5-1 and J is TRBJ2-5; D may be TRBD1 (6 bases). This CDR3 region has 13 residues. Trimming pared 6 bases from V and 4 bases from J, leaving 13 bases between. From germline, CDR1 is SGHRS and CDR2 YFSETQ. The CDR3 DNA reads TGCGCCAGCACCTTTGACAGGCCAGAGACCCAGTACTTC. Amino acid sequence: CASTFDRPETQYF.

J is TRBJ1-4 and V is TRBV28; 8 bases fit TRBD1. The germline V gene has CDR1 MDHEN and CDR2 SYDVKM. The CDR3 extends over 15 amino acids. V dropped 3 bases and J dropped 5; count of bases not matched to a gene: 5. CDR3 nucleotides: TGTGCCAGCAGTTTGGACAGGGCTTCCAATGAAAAACTGTTTTTT. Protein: CASSLDRASNEKLFF.

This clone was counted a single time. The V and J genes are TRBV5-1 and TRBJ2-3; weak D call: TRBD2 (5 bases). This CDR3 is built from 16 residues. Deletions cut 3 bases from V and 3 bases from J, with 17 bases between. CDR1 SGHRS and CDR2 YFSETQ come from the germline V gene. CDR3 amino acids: CASSWRWGSETDTQYF. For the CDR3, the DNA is TGCGCCAGCAGCTGGAGATGGGGTAGCGAGACAGATACGCAGTATTTT.

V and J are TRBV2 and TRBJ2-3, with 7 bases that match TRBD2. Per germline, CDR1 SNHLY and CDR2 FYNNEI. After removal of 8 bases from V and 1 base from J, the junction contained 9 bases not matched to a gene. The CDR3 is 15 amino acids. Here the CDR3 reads CASSEASGRTDTQYF. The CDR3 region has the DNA TGTGCCAGCTCCGAGGCTAGCGGACGCACAGATACGCAGTATTTT.

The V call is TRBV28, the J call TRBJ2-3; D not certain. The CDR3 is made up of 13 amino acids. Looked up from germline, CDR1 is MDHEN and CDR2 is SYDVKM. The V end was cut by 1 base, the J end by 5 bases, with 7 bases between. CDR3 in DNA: TGTGCCAGCAGTTTATCAGGCAGAGATACGCAGTATTTT. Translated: CASSLSGRDTQYF.